These 8 T cell receptor beta chains originate from one sample sequenced in a study of early T cells in non-severe SARS-CoV-2 infection. TCRdb reanalysed the 5' RACE reads using MiXCR and keeps one entry per CDR3 protein. The sample consists of about 130,000 distinct CDR3 sequences, approximately 15% of them appearing once. Sequenced: whole blood. These receptors all stem from an adult who was a healthcare worker with PCR-confirmed SARS-CoV-2 infection or an uninfected control (not recorded which).

V gene TRBV13 combines with J gene TRBJ2-7; perhaps TRBD1 as D (5 bases). CDR3 size: 14 residues. The V end was cut by 5 bases, the J end by 0 bases, with 11 bases between. CDR1 is PRHDT and CDR2 is FYEKMQ in the germline V gene (reference sequence). CDR3 in DNA: TGTGCCAGCAGCGGCCAAAGGGGCTCCTACGAGCAGTACTTC. It codes for CASSGQRGSYEQYF.

The genes are TRBV25-1 and TRBJ2-6, with TRBD1 matching 9 bases. This CDR3 contains 18 residues. The V and J ends lost 2 bases and 1 base, in that order; junction bases with no gene match: 6. Germline V lookup: CDR1 MGHDK, CDR2 SYGVNS. CDR3 in amino acids: CASSERGTGWSGANVLTF. The CDR3 DNA reads as TGTGCCAGCAGTGAAAGAGGGACAGGGTGGTCTGGGGCCAACGTCCTGACTTTC.

This clonotype appeared a few times. This chain connects TRBV5-1 to TRBJ2-5, with D possibly matching TRBD2 (5 bases). Germline CDR1 reads SGHRS; CDR2 reads YFSETQ. The CDR3 runs 15 residues. Trimming removed 4 bases at V and 0 bases at J, with 13 bases between. The DNA for the CDR3 is TGCGCCAGCAGCCCCCCCGGGGAGTACCAAGAGACCCAGTACTTC. Translating it yields CASSPPGEYQETQYF.

Ten or more counts support this clonotype. The chain employs TRBV7-3 and TRBJ2-2, with a weak D call TRBD1 (5 bases). Germline V gene data show CDR1 as SGHTA and CDR2 as FQGTGA. CDR3 length equals 13 residues. Trimming removed 8 bases at V and 6 bases at J, with 13 bases between. The CDR3 sequence: CASGSGMAGELFF. Written as DNA, the CDR3 is TGTGCCAGCGGCTCAGGGATGGCCGGGGAGCTGTTTTTT.

This clonotype showed up just a few times. The chain links TRBV11-2 to TRBJ2-7; 8 nucleotides match TRBD1. V was clipped by 0 bases and J by 4 bases; unmatched bases: 5. Per germline, CDR1 SGHAT and CDR2 FQNNGV. This CDR3 comprises 15 residues. CDR3: CASSLDYRGAYEQYF. The DNA of the CDR3 is TGTGCCAGCAGCTTAGATTACAGGGGGGCATACGAGCAGTACTTC.

The V call is TRBV11-1, the J call TRBJ1-1; TRBD1 might be the D (5 bases). The CDR3 has 18 amino acids. CDR1 and CDR2 (germline): SGHAT, FQDESV (reference sequence). Trimming shortened V by 2 bases and J by 1 base, and 20 bases separated the two germline ends. The CDR3 loop is CASSLFSGWKRKNTEAFF. CDR3 DNA: TGTGCCAGCAGCTTATTTTCAGGGTGGAAAAGAAAGAACACTGAAGCTTTCTTT.

This clonotype was counted only a few times. The chain couples TRBV5-1 to TRBJ1-5, with D possibly matching TRBD1 (5 bases). V was cut by 7 bases and J by 4 bases, with 18 bases left in between. The CDR3 extends over 15 amino acids. Germline V gene data show CDR1 as SGHRS and CDR2 as YFSETQ. CDR3 amino acids: CASSPIPGVNQPQHF. Here the CDR3 DNA reads TGCGCCAGCTCCCCTATTCCGGGGGTAAATCAGCCCCAGCATTTT.

The genes are TRBV12-3 or TRBV12-4 and TRBJ1-2, with D perhaps TRBD1 (5 bases). V dropped 6 bases and J dropped 3 bases, with 20 bases sitting between them. CDR3 length: 16 residues. The CDR3 sequence is CASRPPGTRGDYGYTF. DNA of the CDR3: TGTGCCAGCAGACCTCCCGGGACCCGCGGAGACTATGGCTACACCTTC.